This is a list of T cell receptor beta chains from one sample in a study of cytomegalovirus exposure and HLA in healthy donors. TCRdb's copy holds only in-frame clones and misses some; the assay was immunoSEQ multiplex PCR. The repertoire holds roughly 60,000 clones, with under 95% as singletons. Sequenced: PBMCs. The receptors were gathered from a woman younger than 30 in good health and CMV-seronegative. The CDR3 runs from the conserved cysteine through the conserved F or W. Fields, in order: J gene, CDR3 length, clone size, D gene, V gene, CDR3 protein, CDR3 DNA. A D gene is named only where the DNA matches it firmly. A row's size may be missing; if present it is once, few, many or a size class.

j_call: TRBJ2-3; cdr3_length: 13; clone_size: few; d_call: -; v_call: TRBV29-1; cdr3_aa: CSVATSSTDTQYF; cdr3_nt: TGCAGCGTGGCGACTTCTAGCACAGATACGCAGTATTTT
j_call: TRBJ2-5; cdr3_length: 18; clone_size: -; d_call: -; v_call: TRBV11-3; cdr3_aa: CASSLAILGVRFQETQYF; cdr3_nt: TGTGCCAGCAGCTTAGCTATTTTAGGGGTCCGGTTCCAAGAGACCCAGTACTTC
j_call: TRBJ2-3; cdr3_length: 16; clone_size: -; d_call: -; v_call: TRBV6-5; cdr3_aa: CASSYFRPGGTDTQYF; cdr3_nt: TGTGCCAGCAGTTACTTCCGTCCGGGGGGCACAGATACGCAGTATTTT
j_call: TRBJ2-3; cdr3_length: 13; clone_size: -; d_call: -; v_call: TRBV27; cdr3_aa: CASKKTSTDTQYF; cdr3_nt: TGTGCCAGCAAAAAGACTAGCACAGATACGCAGTATTTT
j_call: TRBJ1-2; cdr3_length: 14; clone_size: -; d_call: TRBD1; v_call: TRBV7-2; cdr3_aa: CASSTRDRVDGYTF; cdr3_nt: TGTGCCAGCAGCACCCGGGACAGGGTTGATGGCTACACCTTC
j_call: TRBJ1-2; cdr3_length: 15; clone_size: -; d_call: TRBD1; v_call: TRBV9; cdr3_aa: CASSFRTGQSYGYTF; cdr3_nt: TGTGCCAGCAGCTTCCGGACAGGGCAATCCTATGGCTACACCTTC
j_call: TRBJ2-2; cdr3_length: 16; clone_size: -; d_call: -; v_call: TRBV18; cdr3_aa: CASSPRRTGATGELFF; cdr3_nt: TGTGCCAGCTCACCACGCAGGACTGGCGCTACCGGGGAGCTGTTTTTT
j_call: TRBJ1-1; cdr3_length: 13; clone_size: few; d_call: -; v_call: TRBV6-5; cdr3_aa: CASSYSDRTEAFF; cdr3_nt: TGTGCCAGCAGTTACTCGGACAGAACTGAAGCTTTCTTT
j_call: TRBJ2-7; cdr3_length: 16; clone_size: -; d_call: -; v_call: TRBV21-1; cdr3_aa: CASSRKRQDGTYEQYF; cdr3_nt: TGTGCCAGCAGCCGAAAAAGACAGGACGGGACCTACGAGCAGTACTTC
j_call: TRBJ2-2; cdr3_length: 15; clone_size: -; d_call: TRBD1; v_call: TRBV10-3; cdr3_aa: CAIRPGTANTGELFF; cdr3_nt: TGTGCCATCAGACCCGGGACAGCGAACACCGGGGAGCTGTTTTTT
j_call: TRBJ2-3; cdr3_length: 16; clone_size: -; d_call: TRBD2; v_call: TRBV28; cdr3_aa: CASSNLHGRDADTQYF; cdr3_nt: TGTGCCAGCAGCAATCTCCACGGGAGGGATGCAGATACGCAGTATTTT
j_call: TRBJ2-7; cdr3_length: 16; clone_size: -; d_call: TRBD1; v_call: TRBV9; cdr3_aa: CASSEDRFASSYEQYF; cdr3_nt: TGTGCCAGCAGCGAGGACAGGTTCGCTAGCTCCTACGAGCAGTACTTC
j_call: TRBJ2-2; cdr3_length: 16; clone_size: -; d_call: -; v_call: TRBV7-3; cdr3_aa: CASSSSDRLNTGELFF; cdr3_nt: -
j_call: TRBJ1-6; cdr3_length: 16; clone_size: -; d_call: TRBD1; v_call: TRBV28; cdr3_aa: CASRYNRGLSNSPLHF; cdr3_nt: TGTGCCAGCAGGTACAACAGGGGGCTAAGTAATTCACCCCTCCACTTT
j_call: TRBJ2-1; cdr3_length: 16; clone_size: -; d_call: TRBD1; v_call: TRBV6-5; cdr3_aa: CASSYQQGSSYNEQFF; cdr3_nt: TGTGCCAGCAGTTACCAACAGGGGAGCTCCTACAATGAGCAGTTCTTC
j_call: TRBJ2-7; cdr3_length: 17; clone_size: -; d_call: TRBD2; v_call: TRBV5-1; cdr3_aa: CASSLFPTSEPSYEQYF; cdr3_nt: TGCGCCAGCAGCTTGTTCCCGACTAGCGAACCCTCCTACGAGCAGTACTTC
j_call: TRBJ1-3; cdr3_length: 14; clone_size: -; d_call: -; v_call: TRBV9; cdr3_aa: CASSVESLGNTIYF; cdr3_nt: TGTGCCAGCAGCGTAGAGTCCCTAGGAAACACCATATATTTT
j_call: TRBJ1-5; cdr3_length: 13; clone_size: few; d_call: TRBD1; v_call: TRBV6-1; cdr3_aa: CASSGTENQPQHF; cdr3_nt: TGTGCCAGCTCCGGGACAGAAAATCAGCCCCAGCATTTT
j_call: TRBJ1-2; cdr3_length: 15; clone_size: -; d_call: TRBD1; v_call: TRBV27; cdr3_aa: CASSLSPDRVFGYTF; cdr3_nt: TGTGCCAGCAGTTTATCCCCGGACAGGGTATTCGGCTACACCTTC
j_call: TRBJ1-6; cdr3_length: 17; clone_size: -; d_call: TRBD1; v_call: TRBV11-1; cdr3_aa: CASSTTGFRGFNSPLHF; cdr3_nt: TGTGCCAGCAGCACGACAGGGTTCCGCGGATTTAATTCACCCCTCCACTTT
j_call: TRBJ2-1; cdr3_length: 16; clone_size: -; d_call: -; v_call: TRBV28; cdr3_aa: CASRGRGGRSYNEQFF; cdr3_nt: TGTGCCAGCAGAGGGCGCGGGGGCCGCTCCTACAATGAGCAGTTCTTC
j_call: TRBJ2-6; cdr3_length: 17; clone_size: -; d_call: -; v_call: TRBV4-3; cdr3_aa: CASSLSLRSSGANVLTF; cdr3_nt: TGCGCCAGCAGCCTATCTCTCCGCAGCTCTGGGGCCAACGTCCTGACTTTC
j_call: TRBJ2-5; cdr3_length: 13; clone_size: -; d_call: -; v_call: TRBV4-1; cdr3_aa: CASSPEWQETQYF; cdr3_nt: TGCGCCAGCAGCCCGGAGTGGCAAGAGACCCAGTACTTC
j_call: TRBJ2-1; cdr3_length: 14; clone_size: -; d_call: TRBD2; v_call: TRBV28; cdr3_aa: CASSLRERYDEQFF; cdr3_nt: TGTGCCAGCAGTTTGCGGGAGAGGTACGATGAGCAGTTCTTC
j_call: TRBJ2-5; cdr3_length: 15; clone_size: -; d_call: TRBD1; v_call: TRBV11-2; cdr3_aa: CASSTRWTGAETQYF; cdr3_nt: TGTGCCAGCAGCACTCGGTGGACAGGGGCGGAGACCCAGTACTTC
j_call: TRBJ2-1; cdr3_length: 12; clone_size: -; d_call: -; v_call: TRBV2; cdr3_aa: CASSPGINEQFF; cdr3_nt: TGTGCCTCCTCCCCCGGGATCAATGAGCAGTTCTTC
j_call: TRBJ1-2; cdr3_length: 14; clone_size: -; d_call: -; v_call: TRBV9; cdr3_aa: CASSVDRPEMGYTF; cdr3_nt: TGTGCCAGCAGCGTAGACAGGCCGGAGATGGGCTACACCTTC
j_call: TRBJ2-2; cdr3_length: 15; clone_size: -; d_call: -; v_call: TRBV7-6; cdr3_aa: CASSLEPGDTGELFF; cdr3_nt: TGTGCCAGCAGCTTAGAGCCGGGGGACACCGGGGAGCTGTTTTTT
j_call: TRBJ1-6; cdr3_length: 14; clone_size: -; d_call: -; v_call: TRBV5-1; cdr3_aa: CASSLGHNNSPLHF; cdr3_nt: TGCGCCAGCAGCTTGGGACACAATAATTCACCCCTCCACTTT
j_call: TRBJ1-2; cdr3_length: 15; clone_size: -; d_call: TRBD1; v_call: TRBV6-6; cdr3_aa: CASSYSGTGNYGYTF; cdr3_nt: TGTGCCAGCAGTTACTCCGGGACAGGAAACTATGGCTACACCTTC
j_call: TRBJ2-2; cdr3_length: 13; clone_size: few; d_call: TRBD1; v_call: TRBV6-1; cdr3_aa: CARGTGEAGELFF; cdr3_nt: TGTGCCCGGGGGACAGGGGAGGCCGGGGAGCTGTTTTTT
j_call: TRBJ2-7; cdr3_length: 15; clone_size: -; d_call: TRBD1; v_call: TRBV6-6; cdr3_aa: CASSMTGALMYEQYF; cdr3_nt: TGTGCCAGCAGTATGACAGGGGCTCTCATGTACGAGCAGTACTTC
j_call: TRBJ2-1; cdr3_length: 15; clone_size: -; d_call: TRBD2; v_call: TRBV9; cdr3_aa: CASSVDQRGVPEQFF; cdr3_nt: TGTGCCAGCAGCGTAGACCAGCGGGGGGTCCCTGAGCAGTTCTTC
j_call: TRBJ2-2; cdr3_length: 15; clone_size: -; d_call: -; v_call: TRBV9; cdr3_aa: CASNFRESSTGELFF; cdr3_nt: TGTGCCAGCAACTTCCGGGAGTCAAGCACCGGGGAGCTGTTTTTT
j_call: TRBJ1-3; cdr3_length: 15; clone_size: once; d_call: -; v_call: TRBV9; cdr3_aa: CASSALGATGNTIYF; cdr3_nt: TGTGCCAGCAGCGCCTTGGGGGCGACTGGAAACACCATATATTTT
j_call: TRBJ1-5; cdr3_length: 13; clone_size: -; d_call: -; v_call: TRBV28; cdr3_aa: CASSRQGFQPQHF; cdr3_nt: TGTGCCAGCAGTCGTCAGGGGTTTCAGCCCCAGCATTTT
j_call: TRBJ2-7; cdr3_length: 10; clone_size: once; d_call: -; v_call: TRBV11-2; cdr3_aa: CASSSYEQYF; cdr3_nt: TGTGCCAGCAGCTCGTACGAGCAGTACTTC
j_call: TRBJ2-7; cdr3_length: 14; clone_size: -; d_call: TRBD1; v_call: TRBV30; cdr3_aa: CAWSESTGAYEQYF; cdr3_nt: TGTGCCTGGAGTGAGAGCACAGGGGCCTACGAGCAGTACTTC
j_call: TRBJ2-7; cdr3_length: 17; clone_size: few; d_call: -; v_call: TRBV6-1; cdr3_aa: CASSEIGEGGGYYEQYF; cdr3_nt: TGTGCCAGCAGTGAAATTGGGGAAGGGGGTGGATACTACGAGCAGTACTTC
j_call: TRBJ1-1; cdr3_length: 14; clone_size: -; d_call: -; v_call: TRBV11-3; cdr3_aa: CASSPPGGVIEAFF; cdr3_nt: TGTGCCAGCAGCCCCCCGGGGGGGGTAATTGAAGCTTTCTTT
j_call: TRBJ1-1; cdr3_length: 13; clone_size: -; d_call: -; v_call: TRBV5-5; cdr3_aa: CASSLEGNTEAFF; cdr3_nt: TGTGCCAGCAGTTTAGAGGGGAACACTGAAGCTTTCTTT
j_call: TRBJ2-1; cdr3_length: 13; clone_size: few; d_call: TRBD1; v_call: TRBV6-4; cdr3_aa: CATSGTGYNEQFF; cdr3_nt: TGTGCCACCTCAGGGACAGGGTACAATGAGCAGTTCTTC
j_call: TRBJ1-2; cdr3_length: 15; clone_size: -; d_call: -; v_call: TRBV4-2; cdr3_aa: CASSQESPFNYGYTF; cdr3_nt: TGTGCCAGCAGCCAAGAGTCTCCGTTTAACTATGGCTACACCTTC
j_call: TRBJ1-6; cdr3_length: 14; clone_size: -; d_call: TRBD1; v_call: TRBV7-3; cdr3_aa: CASSRTGGVAPLHF; cdr3_nt: TGTGCCAGCAGCCGGACAGGGGGCGTAGCACCCCTCCACTTT
j_call: TRBJ2-2; cdr3_length: 16; clone_size: -; d_call: -; v_call: TRBV7-8; cdr3_aa: CASSLHEHANTGELFF; cdr3_nt: TGTGCCAGCAGCTTACACGAACACGCGAACACCGGGGAGCTGTTTTTT
j_call: TRBJ2-1; cdr3_length: 15; clone_size: -; d_call: TRBD2; v_call: TRBV29-1; cdr3_aa: CSVGTGGSSYNEQFF; cdr3_nt: TGCAGCGTTGGTACTGGCGGGAGCTCCTACAATGAGCAGTTCTTC
j_call: TRBJ2-5; cdr3_length: 15; clone_size: -; d_call: -; v_call: TRBV19; cdr3_aa: CASRASYPRGETQYF; cdr3_nt: TGTGCCAGTAGGGCCTCCTACCCCCGGGGAGAGACCCAGTACTTC